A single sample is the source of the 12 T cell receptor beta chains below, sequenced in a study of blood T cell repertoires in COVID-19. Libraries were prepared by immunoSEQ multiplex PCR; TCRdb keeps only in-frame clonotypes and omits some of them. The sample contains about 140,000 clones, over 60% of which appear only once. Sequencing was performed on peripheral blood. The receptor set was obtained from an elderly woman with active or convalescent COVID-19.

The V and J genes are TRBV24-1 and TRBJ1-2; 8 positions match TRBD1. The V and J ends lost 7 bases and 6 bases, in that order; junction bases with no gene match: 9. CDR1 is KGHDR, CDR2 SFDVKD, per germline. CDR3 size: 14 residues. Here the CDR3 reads CATRDRVVRNGYTF. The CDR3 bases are TGTGCCACCAGGGACAGGGTTGTTCGTAATGGCTACACCTTC.

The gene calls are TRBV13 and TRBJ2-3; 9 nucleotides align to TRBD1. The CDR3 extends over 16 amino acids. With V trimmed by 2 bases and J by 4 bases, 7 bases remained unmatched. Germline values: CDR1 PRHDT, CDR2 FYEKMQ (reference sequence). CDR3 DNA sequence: TGTGCCAGCAGCTTATCGGGACAGGGAATCGCAGATACGCAGTATTTT. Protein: CASSLSGQGIADTQYF. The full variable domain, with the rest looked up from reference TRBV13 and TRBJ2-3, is AAGVIQSPRHLIKEKRETATLKCYPIPRHDTVYWYQQGPGQDPQFLISFYEKMQSDKGSIPDRFSAQQFSDYHSELNMSSLELGDSALYFCASSLSGQGIADTQYFGPGTRLTVL.

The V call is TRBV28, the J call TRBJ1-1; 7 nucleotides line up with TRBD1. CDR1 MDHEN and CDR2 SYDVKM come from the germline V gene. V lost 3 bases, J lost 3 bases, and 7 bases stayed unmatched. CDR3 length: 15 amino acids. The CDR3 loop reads CASSFRLRGDTEAFF. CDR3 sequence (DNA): TGTGCCAGCAGTTTCCGCCTCAGGGGGGACACTGAAGCTTTCTTT.

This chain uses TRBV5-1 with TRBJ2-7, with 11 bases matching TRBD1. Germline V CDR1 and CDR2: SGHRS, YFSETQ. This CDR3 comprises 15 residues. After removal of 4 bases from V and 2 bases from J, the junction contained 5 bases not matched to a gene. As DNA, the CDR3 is TGCGCCAGCAGCGTCGGGACAGGGGGAACCTACGAGCAGTACTTC. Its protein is CASSVGTGGTYEQYF.

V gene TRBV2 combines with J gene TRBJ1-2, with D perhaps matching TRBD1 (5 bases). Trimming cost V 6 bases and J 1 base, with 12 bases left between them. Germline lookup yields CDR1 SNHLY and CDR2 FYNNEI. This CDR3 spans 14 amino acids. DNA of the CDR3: TGTGCCAGCAGCTTACAGGTTGTTAACTATGGCTACACCTTC. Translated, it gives CASSLQVVNYGYTF.

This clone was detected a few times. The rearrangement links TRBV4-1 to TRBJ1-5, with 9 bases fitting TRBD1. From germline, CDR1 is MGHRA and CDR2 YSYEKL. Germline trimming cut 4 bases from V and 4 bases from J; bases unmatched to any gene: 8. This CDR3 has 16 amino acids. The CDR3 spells CASSPMGTGLNQPQHF. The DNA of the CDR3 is TGCGCCAGCAGCCCTATGGGGACAGGGTTAAATCAGCCCCAGCATTTT.

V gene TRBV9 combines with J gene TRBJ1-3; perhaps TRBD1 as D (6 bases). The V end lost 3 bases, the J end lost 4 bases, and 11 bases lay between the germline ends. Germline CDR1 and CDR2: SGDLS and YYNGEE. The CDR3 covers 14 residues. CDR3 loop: CASSARTGGNTIYF. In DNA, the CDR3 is TGTGCCAGCAGCGCCCGTACAGGGGGAAACACCATATATTTT.

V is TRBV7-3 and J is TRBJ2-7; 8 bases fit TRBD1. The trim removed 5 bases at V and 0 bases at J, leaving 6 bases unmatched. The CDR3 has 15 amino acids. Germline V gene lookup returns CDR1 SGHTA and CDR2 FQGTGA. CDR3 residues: CASSLTGQVSYEQYF. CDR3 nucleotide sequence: TGTGCCAGCAGCCTTACGGGACAGGTCTCCTACGAGCAGTACTTC.

CDR3 sequence: CASSPSWGGTETQYF. The CDR3 nucleotides read TGTGCCAGCTCACCATCGTGGGGGGGAACAGAGACCCAGTACTTC. The chain combines TRBV18 with TRBJ2-5, with TRBD2 matching over 7 bases. J gave up 4 bases and V 2 bases, and 7 bases lay outside the gene matches. This CDR3 region has 15 residues. Per germline, CDR1 KGHSH and CDR2 LQKENI. Full variable domain (remainder filled in from reference TRBV18 and TRBJ2-5): NAGVMQNPRHLVRRRGQEARLRCSPMKGHSHVYWYRQLPEEGLKFMVYLQKENIIDESGMPKERFSAEFPKEGPSILRIQQVVRGDSAAYFCASSPSWGGTETQYFGPGTRLLVL.

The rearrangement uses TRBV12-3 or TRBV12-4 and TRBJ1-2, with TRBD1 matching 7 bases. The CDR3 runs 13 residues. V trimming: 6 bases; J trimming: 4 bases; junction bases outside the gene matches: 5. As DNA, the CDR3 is TGTGCCAGCAGCCGGGACAGCGTCTATGGCTACACCTTC. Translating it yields CASSRDSVYGYTF.

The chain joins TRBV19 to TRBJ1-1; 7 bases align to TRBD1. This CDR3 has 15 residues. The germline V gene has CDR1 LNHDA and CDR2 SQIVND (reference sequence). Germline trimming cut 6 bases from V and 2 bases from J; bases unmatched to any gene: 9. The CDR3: CASRTAGTVNTEAFF. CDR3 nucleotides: TGTGCCAGTAGGACTGCCGGGACAGTAAACACTGAAGCTTTCTTT.

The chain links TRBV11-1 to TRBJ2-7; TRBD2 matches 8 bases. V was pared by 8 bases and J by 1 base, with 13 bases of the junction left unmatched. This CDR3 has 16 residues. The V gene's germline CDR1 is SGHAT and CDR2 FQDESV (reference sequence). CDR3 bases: TGTGCCAGCGCCCCCTCGCTCAGCGGGGGTTCCTACGAGCAGTACTTC. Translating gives CASAPSLSGGSYEQYF.